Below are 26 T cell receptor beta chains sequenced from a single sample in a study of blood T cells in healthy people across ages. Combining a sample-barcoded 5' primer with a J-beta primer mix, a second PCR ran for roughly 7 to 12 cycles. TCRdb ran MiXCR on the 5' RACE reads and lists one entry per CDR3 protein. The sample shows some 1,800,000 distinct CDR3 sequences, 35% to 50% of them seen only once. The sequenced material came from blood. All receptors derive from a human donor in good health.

The CDR3 sequence: CASSFLWTGGLSEQYF. The CDR3 DNA reads TGTGCCAGCAGCTTCCTTTGGACAGGGGGCCTTTCGGAGCAGTACTTC. This sequence joins TRBV7-2 and TRBJ2-1; the match to TRBD1 covers 11 bases. The closer fit of TRBJ2-7 to the DNA end suggests the J call may be wrong. This CDR3 contains 16 residues. The V gene's germline CDR1 is SGHTA and CDR2 FQGNSA.

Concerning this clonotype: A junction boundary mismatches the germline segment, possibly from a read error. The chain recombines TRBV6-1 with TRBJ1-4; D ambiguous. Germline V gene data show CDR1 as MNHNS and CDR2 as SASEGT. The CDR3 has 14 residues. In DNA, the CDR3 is TGTGCCAGCAGTTCCGGGCCCGTAAATGAAAAACGGTTTTTT. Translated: CASSSGPVNEKRFF.

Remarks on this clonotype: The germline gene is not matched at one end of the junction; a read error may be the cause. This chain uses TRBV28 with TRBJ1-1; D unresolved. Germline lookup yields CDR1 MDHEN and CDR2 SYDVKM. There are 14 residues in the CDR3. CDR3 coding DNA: TGTGCCGGCAGTTTCGAGGTGGCTAACACTGAGGCTTTCTTT. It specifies CAGSFEVANTEAFF.

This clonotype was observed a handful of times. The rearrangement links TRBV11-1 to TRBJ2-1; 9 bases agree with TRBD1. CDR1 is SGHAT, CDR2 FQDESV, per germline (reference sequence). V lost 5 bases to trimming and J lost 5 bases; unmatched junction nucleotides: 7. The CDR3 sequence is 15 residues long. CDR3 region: CASSRLTGGNNEQFF. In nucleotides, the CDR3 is TGTGCCAGCAGCCGACTGACAGGGGGGAACAATGAGCAGTTCTTC.

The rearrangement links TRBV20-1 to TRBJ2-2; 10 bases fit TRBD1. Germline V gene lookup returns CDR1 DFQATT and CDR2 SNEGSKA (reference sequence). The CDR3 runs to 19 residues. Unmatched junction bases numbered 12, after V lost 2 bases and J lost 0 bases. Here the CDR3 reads CSARRGQGVLPSNTGELFF. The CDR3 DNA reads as TGCAGTGCTAGAAGAGGACAGGGGGTACTACCTTCGAACACCGGGGAGCTGTTTTTT.

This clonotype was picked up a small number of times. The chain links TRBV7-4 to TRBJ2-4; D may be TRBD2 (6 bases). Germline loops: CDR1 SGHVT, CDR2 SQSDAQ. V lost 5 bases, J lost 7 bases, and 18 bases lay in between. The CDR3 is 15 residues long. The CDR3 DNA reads TGTGCCAGCAGCCCCTGGAGGGCCCCACTGAACATTCAGTACTTC. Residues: CASSPWRAPLNIQYF.

Here the CDR3 DNA reads TGTGCCATTGGCGGAAGGCAAGAGACCCAGTACTTC. Protein product: CAIGGRQETQYF. The chain is built from TRBV10-3 and TRBJ2-5; D is ambiguous. V lost 9 bases and J 2 bases, leaving 10 bases between the germline ends. Per the germline V gene, CDR1 is ENHRY and CDR2 is SYGVKD. The CDR3 has 12 amino acids.

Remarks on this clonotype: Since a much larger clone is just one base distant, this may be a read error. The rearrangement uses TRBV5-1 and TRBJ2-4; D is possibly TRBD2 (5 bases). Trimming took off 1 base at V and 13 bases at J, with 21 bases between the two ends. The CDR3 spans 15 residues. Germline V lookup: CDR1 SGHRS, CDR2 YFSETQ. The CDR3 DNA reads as TGCGCCAGCAGCTTGATGGCAGGAGGCAGCAATGAGCAGTACTTC. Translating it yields CASSLMAGGSNEQYF. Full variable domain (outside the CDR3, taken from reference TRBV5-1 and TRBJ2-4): KAGVTQTPRYLIKTRGQQVTLSCSPISGHRSVSWYQQTPGQGLQFLFEYFSETQRNKGNFPGRFSGRQFSNSRSEMNVSTLELGDSALYLCASSLMAGGSNEQYFGAGTRLSVL.

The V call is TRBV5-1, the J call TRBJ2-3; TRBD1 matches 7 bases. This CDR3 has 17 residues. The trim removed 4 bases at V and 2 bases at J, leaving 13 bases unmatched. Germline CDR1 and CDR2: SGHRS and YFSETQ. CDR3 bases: TGCGCCAGCAGCGACAAGCGTAGGACAGGACACACAGATACGCAGTATTTT. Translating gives CASSDKRRTGHTDTQYF.

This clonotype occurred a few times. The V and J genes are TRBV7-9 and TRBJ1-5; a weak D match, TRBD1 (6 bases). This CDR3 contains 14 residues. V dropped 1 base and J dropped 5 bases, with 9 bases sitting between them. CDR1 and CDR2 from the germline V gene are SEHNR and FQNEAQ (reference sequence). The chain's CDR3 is CASSLEDRHQPQHF. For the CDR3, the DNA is TGTGCCAGCAGCTTAGAGGACAGACATCAGCCCCAGCATTTT.

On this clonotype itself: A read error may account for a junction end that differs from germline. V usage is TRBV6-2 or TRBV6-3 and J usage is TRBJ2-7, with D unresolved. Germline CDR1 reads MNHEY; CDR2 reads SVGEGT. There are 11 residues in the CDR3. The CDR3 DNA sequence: TGTGCCGGCAGTTACTCTCTCGAGCAGTACTTC. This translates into CAGSYSLEQYF.

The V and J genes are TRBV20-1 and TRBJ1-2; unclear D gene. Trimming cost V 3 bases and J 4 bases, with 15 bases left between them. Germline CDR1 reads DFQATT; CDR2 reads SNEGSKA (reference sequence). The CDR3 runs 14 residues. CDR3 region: CSASAVTFGYGYTF. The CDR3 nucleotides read TGCAGTGCTAGTGCAGTAACCTTTGGCTATGGCTACACCTTC.

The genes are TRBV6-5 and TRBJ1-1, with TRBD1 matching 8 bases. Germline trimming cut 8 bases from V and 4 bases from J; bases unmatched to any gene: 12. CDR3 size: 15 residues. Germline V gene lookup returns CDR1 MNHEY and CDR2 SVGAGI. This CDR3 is CASDLSGGAGTEAFF. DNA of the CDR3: TGTGCCAGCGATCTCTCAGGGGGCGCGGGCACTGAAGCTTTCTTT.

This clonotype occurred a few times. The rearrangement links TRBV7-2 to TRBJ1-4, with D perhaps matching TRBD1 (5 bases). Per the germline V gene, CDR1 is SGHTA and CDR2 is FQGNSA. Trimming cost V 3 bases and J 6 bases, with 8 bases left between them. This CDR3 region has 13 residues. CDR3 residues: CASSFTTDEKLFF. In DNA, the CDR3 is TGTGCCAGCAGCTTTACGACAGATGAAAAACTGTTTTTT.

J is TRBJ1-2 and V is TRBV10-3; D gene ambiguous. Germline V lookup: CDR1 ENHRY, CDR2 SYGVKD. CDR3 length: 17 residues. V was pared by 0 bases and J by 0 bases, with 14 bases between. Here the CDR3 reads CAISESWIERSNYGYTF. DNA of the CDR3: TGTGCCATCAGTGAGTCCTGGATTGAACGGTCTAACTATGGCTACACCTTC.

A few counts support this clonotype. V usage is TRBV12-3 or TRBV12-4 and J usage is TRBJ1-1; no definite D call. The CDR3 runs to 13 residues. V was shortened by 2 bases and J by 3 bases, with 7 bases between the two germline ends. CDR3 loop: CASSLRFDTEAFF. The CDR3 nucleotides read TGTGCCAGCAGTTTAAGGTTTGACACTGAAGCTTTCTTT.

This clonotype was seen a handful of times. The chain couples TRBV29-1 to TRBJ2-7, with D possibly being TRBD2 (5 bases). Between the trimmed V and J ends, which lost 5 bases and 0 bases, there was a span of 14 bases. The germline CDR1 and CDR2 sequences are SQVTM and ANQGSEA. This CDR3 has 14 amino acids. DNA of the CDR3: TGCAGCGTTCTTATGTTGGAGGTCTCCTACGAGCAGTACTTC. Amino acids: CSVLMLEVSYEQYF.

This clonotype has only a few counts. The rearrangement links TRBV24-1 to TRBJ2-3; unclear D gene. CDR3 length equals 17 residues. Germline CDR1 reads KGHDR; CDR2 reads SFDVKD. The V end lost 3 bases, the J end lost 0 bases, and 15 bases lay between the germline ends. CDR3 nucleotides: TGTGCCACCAGTGATGATAAGGATCTTACTAGCACAGATACGCAGTATTTT. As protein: CATSDDKDLTSTDTQYF.

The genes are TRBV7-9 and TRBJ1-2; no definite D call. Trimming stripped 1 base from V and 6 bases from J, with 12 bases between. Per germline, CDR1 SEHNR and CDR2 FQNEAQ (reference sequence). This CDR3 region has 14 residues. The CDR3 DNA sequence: TGTGCCAGCAGCTTAGGTGTTGGTCCCCATGGCTACACCTTC. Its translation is CASSLGVGPHGYTF.

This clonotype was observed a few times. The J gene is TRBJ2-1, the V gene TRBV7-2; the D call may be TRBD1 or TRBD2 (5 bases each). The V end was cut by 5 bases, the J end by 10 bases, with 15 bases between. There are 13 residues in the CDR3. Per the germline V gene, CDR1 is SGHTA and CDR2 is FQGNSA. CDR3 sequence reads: CASSPQRGGEQFF. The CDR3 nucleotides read TGTGCCAGCAGCCCCCAGAGGGGTGGCGAGCAGTTCTTC.

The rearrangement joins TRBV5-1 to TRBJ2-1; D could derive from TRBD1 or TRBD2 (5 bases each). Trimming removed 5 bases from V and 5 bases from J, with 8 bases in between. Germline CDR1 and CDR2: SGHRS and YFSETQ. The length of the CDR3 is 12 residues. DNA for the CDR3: TGCGCCAGCAGATGGGGGAACAATGAGCAGTTCTTC. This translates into CASRWGNNEQFF.

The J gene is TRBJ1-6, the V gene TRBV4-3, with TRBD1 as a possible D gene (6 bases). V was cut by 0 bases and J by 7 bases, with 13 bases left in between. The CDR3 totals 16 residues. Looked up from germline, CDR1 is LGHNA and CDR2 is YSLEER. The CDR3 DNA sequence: TGCGCCAGCAGCCAAGATGAGGGGGGGGGCAATTCACCCCTCCACTTT. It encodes CASSQDEGGGNSPLHF.

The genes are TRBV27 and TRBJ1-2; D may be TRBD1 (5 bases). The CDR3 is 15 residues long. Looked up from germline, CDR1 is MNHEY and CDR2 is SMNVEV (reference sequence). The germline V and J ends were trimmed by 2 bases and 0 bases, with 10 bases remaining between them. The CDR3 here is CASSLTEGSNYGYTF. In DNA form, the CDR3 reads TGTGCCAGCAGTTTAACAGAGGGGTCTAACTATGGCTACACCTTC.

The CDR3 DNA sequence: TGTGCCAGTAGTACCTCCGGCCCCAATGAAAAACTGTTTTTT. Residues: CASSTSGPNEKLFF. V is TRBV19 and J is TRBJ1-4; D remains unclear. Germline V CDR1 and CDR2: LNHDA, SQIVND (reference sequence). Trimming stripped 4 bases from V and 5 bases from J, with 11 bases between. The length of the CDR3 is 14 residues.

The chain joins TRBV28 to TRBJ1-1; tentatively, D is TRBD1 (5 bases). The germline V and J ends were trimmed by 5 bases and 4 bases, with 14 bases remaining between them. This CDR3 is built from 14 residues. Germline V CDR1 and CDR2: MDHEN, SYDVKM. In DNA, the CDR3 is TGTGCCAGCAGTCAATTAGCAGGGACCACTGAAGCTTTCTTT. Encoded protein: CASSQLAGTTEAFF.

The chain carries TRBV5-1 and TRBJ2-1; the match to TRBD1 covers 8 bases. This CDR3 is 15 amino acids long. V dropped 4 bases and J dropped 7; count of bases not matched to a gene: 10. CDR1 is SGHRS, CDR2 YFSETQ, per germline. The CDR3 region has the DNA TGCGCCAGCAGCACCGGACAGGGAATATCAAATGAGCAGTTCTTC. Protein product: CASSTGQGISNEQFF.